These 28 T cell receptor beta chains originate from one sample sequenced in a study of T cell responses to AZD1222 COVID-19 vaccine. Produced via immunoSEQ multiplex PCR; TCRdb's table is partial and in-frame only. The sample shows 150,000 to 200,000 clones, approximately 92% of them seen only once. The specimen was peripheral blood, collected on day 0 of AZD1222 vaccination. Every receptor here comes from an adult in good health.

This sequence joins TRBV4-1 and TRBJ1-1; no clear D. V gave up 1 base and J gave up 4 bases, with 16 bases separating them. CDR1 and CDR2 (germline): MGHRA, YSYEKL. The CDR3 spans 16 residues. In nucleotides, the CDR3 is TGCGCCAGCAGCCAAGGTTGGGGAAGCTTTGCCACTGAAGCTTTCTTT. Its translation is CASSQGWGSFATEAFF.

CDR3 sequence: CASSLARGTGYEQFF. The CDR3 region has the DNA TGTGCCAGCAGCTTAGCTCGGGGGACAGGGTATGAGCAGTTCTTC. The J gene is TRBJ2-1, the V gene TRBV11-2; 9 positions agree with TRBD1. V shed 1 base, J shed 8 bases, and the junction held 6 bases outside the gene matches. Germline lookup yields CDR1 SGHAT and CDR2 FQNNGV. This CDR3 region has 15 residues. The full variable domain, with the rest looked up from reference TRBV11-2 and TRBJ2-1, is EAGVAQSPRYKIIEKRQSVAFWCNPISGHATLYWYQQILGQGPKLLIQFQNNGVVDDSQLPKDRFSAERLKGVDSTLKIQPAKLEDSAVYLCASSLARGTGYEQFFGPGTRLTVL.

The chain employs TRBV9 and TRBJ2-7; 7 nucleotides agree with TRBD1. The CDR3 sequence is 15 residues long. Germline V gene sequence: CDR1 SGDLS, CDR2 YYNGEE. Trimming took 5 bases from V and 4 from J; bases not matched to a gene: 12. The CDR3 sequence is CASSGGLTGIYEQYF. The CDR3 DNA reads TGTGCCAGCAGTGGGGGCCTGACAGGGATTTACGAGCAGTACTTC.

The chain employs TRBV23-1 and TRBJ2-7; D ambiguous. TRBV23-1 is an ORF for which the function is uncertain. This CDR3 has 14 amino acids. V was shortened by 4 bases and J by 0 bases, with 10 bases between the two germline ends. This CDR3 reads CASSRLQFSYEQYF. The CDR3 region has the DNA TGCGCCAGCAGTCGGCTTCAATTCTCCTACGAGCAGTACTTC.

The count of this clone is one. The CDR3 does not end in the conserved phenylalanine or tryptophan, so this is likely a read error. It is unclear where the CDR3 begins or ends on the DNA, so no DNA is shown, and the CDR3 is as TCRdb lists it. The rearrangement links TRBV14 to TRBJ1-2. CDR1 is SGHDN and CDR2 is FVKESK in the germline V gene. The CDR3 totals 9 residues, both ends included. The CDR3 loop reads CASSQLRWV.

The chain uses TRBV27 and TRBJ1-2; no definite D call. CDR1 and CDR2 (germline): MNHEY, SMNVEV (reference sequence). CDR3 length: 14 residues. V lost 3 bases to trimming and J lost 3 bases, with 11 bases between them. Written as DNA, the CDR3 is TGTGCCAGCAGTTTGGCAGCGAGGGACTATGGCTACACCTTC. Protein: CASSLAARDYGYTF.

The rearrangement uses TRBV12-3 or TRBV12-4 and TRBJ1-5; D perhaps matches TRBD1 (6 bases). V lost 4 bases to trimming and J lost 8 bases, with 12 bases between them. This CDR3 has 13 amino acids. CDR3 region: CASSSEGGEPQHF. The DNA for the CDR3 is TGTGCCAGCAGTTCCGAAGGGGGTGAGCCCCAGCATTTT.

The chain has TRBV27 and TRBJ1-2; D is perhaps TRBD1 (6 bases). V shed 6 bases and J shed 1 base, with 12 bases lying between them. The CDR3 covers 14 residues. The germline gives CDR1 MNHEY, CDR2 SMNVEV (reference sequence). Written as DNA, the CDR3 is TGTGCCAGCAGCCGGGGACACCTTAACTATGGCTACACCTTC. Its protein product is CASSRGHLNYGYTF.

DNA for the CDR3: TGTGCCAGCAAACCGAGGGCGGGAAGGGCTGAAGCTTTCTTT. It specifies CASKPRAGRAEAFF. V is TRBV27 and J is TRBJ1-1, with D unclear. V shed 7 bases and J shed 6 bases, with 18 bases lying between them. From germline, CDR1 is MNHEY and CDR2 SMNVEV (reference sequence). This CDR3 has 14 residues.

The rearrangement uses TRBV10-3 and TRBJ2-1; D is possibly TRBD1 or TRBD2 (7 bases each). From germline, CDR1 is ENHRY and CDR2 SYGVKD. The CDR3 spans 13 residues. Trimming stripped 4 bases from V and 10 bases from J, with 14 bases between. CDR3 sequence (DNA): TGTGCCATCAGTGGTACAGGGGAGGGAGAGCAGTTCTTC. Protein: CAISGTGEGEQFF.

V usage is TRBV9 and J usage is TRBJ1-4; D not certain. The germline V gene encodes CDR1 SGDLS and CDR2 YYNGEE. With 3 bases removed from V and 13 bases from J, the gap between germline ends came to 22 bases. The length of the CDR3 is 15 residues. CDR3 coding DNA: TGTGCCAGCAGCGCTGGGTTGGGCCCCTTTTTAGGACTGTTTTTT. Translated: CASSAGLGPFLGLFF. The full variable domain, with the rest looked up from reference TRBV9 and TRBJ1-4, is DSGVTQTPKHLITATGQRVTLRCSPRSGDLSVYWYQQSLDQGLQFLIQYYNGEERAKGNILERFSAQQFPDLHSELNLSSLELGDSALYFCASSAGLGPFLGLFFGSGTQLSVL.

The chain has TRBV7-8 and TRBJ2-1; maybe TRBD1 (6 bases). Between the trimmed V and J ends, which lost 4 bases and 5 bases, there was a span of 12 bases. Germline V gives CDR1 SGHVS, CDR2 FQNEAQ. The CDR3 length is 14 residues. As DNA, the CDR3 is TGTGCCAGCAGCTCCTACAGGGAGAACAATGAGCAGTTCTTC. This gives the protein CASSSYRENNEQFF.

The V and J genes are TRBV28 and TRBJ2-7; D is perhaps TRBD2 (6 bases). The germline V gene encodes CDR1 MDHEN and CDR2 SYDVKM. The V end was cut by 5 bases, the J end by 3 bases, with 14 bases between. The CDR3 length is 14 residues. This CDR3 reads CASSPAGGDYEQYV. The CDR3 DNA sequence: TGTGCCAGCAGTCCTGCCGGCGGGGACTACGAGCAGTACGTC.

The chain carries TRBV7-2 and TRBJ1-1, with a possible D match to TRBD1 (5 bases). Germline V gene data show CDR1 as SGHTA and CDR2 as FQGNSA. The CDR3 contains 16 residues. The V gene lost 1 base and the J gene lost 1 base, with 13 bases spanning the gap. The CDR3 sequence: CASSLVGRVQNTEAFF. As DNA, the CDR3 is TGTGCCAGCAGCTTAGTTGGCAGGGTCCAGAACACTGAAGCTTTCTTT.

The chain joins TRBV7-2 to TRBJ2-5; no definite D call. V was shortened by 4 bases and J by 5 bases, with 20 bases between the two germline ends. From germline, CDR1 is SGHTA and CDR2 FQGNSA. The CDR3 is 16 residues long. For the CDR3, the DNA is TGTGCCAGCAGCTACCGACAACCAGGAGCTCGGGAGACCCAGTACTTC. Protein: CASSYRQPGARETQYF.

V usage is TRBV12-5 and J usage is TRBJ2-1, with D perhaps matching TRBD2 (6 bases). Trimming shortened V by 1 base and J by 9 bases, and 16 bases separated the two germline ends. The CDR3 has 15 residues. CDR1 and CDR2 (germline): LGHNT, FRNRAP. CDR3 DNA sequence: TGTGCTAGTGGTTTGGGGTTAGCGGAGGGCGGTGAGCAGTTCTTC. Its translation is CASGLGLAEGGEQFF. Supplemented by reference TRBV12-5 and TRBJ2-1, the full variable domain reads DARVTQTPRHKVTEMGQEVTMRCQPILGHNTVFWYRQTMMQGLELLAYFRNRAPLDDSGMPKDRFSAEMPDATLATLKIQPSEPRDSAVYFCASGLGLAEGGEQFFGPGTRLTVL.

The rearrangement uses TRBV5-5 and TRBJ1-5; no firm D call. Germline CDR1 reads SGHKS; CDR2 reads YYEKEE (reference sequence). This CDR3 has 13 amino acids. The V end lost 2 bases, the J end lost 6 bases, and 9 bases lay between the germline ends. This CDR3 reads CASSLNIGQPQHF. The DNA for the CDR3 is TGTGCCAGCAGCTTAAACATCGGTCAGCCCCAGCATTTT.

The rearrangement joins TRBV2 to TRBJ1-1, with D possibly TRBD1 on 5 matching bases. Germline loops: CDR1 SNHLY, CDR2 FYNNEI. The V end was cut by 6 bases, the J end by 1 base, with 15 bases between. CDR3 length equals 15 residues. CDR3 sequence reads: CASSPPAGPNTEAFF. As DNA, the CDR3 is TGTGCCAGCAGCCCCCCGGCAGGGCCGAACACTGAAGCTTTCTTT.

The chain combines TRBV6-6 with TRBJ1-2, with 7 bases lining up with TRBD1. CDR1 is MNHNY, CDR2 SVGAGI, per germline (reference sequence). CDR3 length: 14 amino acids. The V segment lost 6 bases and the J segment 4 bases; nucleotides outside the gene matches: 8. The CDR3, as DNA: TGTGCCAGCAGCGAGAAAAGGACAGGCTATGGCTACACCTTC. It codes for CASSEKRTGYGYTF.

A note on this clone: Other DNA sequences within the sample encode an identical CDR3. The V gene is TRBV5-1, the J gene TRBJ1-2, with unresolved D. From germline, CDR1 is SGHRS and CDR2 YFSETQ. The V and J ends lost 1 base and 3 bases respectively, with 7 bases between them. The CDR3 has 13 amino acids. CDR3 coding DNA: TGCGCCAGCAGCTTGCGGGTGGACTATGGCTACACCTTC. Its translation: CASSLRVDYGYTF.

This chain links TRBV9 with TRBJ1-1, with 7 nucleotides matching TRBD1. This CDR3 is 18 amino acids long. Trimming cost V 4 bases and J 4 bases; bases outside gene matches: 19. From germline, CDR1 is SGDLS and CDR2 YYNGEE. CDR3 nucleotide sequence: TGTGCCAGCAGCCCCAGAGTAGTGGGGGACAGACCTTTCACTGAAGCTTTCTTT. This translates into CASSPRVVGDRPFTEAFF.

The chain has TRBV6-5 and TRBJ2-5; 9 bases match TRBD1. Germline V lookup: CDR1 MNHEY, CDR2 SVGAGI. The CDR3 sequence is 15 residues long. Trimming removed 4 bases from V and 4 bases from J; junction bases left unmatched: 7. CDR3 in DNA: TGTGCCAGCAGTTCTACAGGGGGCGCGGGAGAGACCCAGTACTTC. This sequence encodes CASSSTGGAGETQYF.

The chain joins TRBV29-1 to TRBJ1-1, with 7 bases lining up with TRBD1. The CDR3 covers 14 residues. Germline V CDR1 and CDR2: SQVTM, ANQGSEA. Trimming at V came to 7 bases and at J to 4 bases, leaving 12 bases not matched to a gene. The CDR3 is CSAPNRQGGTEAFF. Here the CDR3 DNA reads TGCAGCGCGCCAAACCGACAGGGTGGCACTGAAGCTTTCTTT.

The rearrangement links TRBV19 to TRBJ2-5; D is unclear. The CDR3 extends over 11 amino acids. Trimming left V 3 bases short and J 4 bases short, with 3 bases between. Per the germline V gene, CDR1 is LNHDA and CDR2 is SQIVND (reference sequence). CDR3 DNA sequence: TGTGCCAGTAGTATGTCAGAGACCCAGTACTTC. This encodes CASSMSETQYF.

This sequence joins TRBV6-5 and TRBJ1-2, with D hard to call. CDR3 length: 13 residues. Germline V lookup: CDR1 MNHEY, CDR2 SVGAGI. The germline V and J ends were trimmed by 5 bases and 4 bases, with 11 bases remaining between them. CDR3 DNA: TGTGCCAGCAGTCTAAGTACCGGCTATGGCTACACCTTC. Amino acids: CASSLSTGYGYTF.

CDR3 region: CASSLSLDFSAYEQYF. CDR3 bases: TGTGCCAGCAGTTTATCGCTGGACTTCTCGGCGTACGAGCAGTACTTC. The rearrangement uses TRBV27 and TRBJ2-7; possibly TRBD2 for D (5 bases). Trimming took 0 bases from V and 4 from J, leaving 16 bases between them. Per germline, CDR1 MNHEY and CDR2 SMNVEV (reference sequence). CDR3 size: 16 residues.

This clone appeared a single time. CDR3 DNA sequence: TGTGCCAGCAGCTTAGGGACAGGTTTCTCCTACAATGAGCAGTTCTTC. Its translation is CASSLGTGFSYNEQFF. The chain links TRBV7-2 to TRBJ2-1; 7 bases are a match to TRBD1. V gave up 1 base and J gave up 0 bases; unmatched junction bases: 3. The CDR3 runs 16 residues. The germline CDR1 and CDR2 sequences are SGHTA and FQGNSA. Together with reference TRBV7-2 and TRBJ2-1, the CDR3 gives the full variable domain: GAGVSQSPSNKVTEKGKDVELRCDPISGHTALYWYRQSLGQGLEFLIYFQGNSAPDKSGLPSDRFSAERTGGSVSTLTIQRTQQEDSAVYLCASSLGTGFSYNEQFFGPGTRLTVL.

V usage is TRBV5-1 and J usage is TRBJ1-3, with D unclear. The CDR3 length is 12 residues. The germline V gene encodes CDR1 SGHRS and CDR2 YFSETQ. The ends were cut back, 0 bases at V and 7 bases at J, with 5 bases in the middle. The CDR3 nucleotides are TGCGCCAGCAGCTTGGATAGGAACACCATATATTTT. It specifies CASSLDRNTIYF.